This T cell receptor beta chain was profiled in a study of brain metastases from non-small cell lung cancer. Regarding the study as a whole: Compared with their matched primary tumors, 60% to 65% of brain metastases showed expanded T-cell clones.

The table came from immunoSEQ multiplex PCR; TCRdb's copy has only in-frame clones and leaves some out. Of over a thousand clones in the sample, around 85% were seen once. Turning to this clone: What it recognizes is unknown.

V was clipped by 8 bases and J by 4 bases; unmatched bases: 4. CDR3 length equals 13 residues. Germline CDR1 reads MDHEN; CDR2 reads SYDVKM. The chain combines TRBV28 with TRBJ2-7; TRBD1 aligns across 11 bases. The receptor's source is a donor aged 40 or older with non-small cell lung cancer. Sequenced sample: tissue from a brain metastasis. The CDR3, as DNA: TGTGCCAGCGGACAGGGGGCCTCTTACGAGCAGTACTTC. This codes for CASGQGASYEQYF.